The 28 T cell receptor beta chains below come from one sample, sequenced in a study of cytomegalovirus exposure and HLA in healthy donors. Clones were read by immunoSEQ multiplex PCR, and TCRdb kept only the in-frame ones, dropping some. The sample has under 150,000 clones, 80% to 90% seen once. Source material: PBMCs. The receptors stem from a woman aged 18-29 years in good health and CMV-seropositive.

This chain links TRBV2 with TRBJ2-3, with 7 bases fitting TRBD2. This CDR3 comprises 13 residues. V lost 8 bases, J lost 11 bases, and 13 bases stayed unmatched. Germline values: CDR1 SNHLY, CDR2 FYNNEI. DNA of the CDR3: TGTGCCAGCGGGACTACCTTTCGTGGGGAGCAGTATTTT. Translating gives CASGTTFRGEQYF.

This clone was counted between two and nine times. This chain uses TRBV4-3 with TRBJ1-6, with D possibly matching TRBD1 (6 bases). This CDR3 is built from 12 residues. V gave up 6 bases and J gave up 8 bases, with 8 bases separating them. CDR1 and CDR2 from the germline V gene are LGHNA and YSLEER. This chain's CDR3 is CASSNRDSPLHF. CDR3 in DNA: TGCGCCAGCAGTAACAGGGATTCACCCCTCCACTTT.

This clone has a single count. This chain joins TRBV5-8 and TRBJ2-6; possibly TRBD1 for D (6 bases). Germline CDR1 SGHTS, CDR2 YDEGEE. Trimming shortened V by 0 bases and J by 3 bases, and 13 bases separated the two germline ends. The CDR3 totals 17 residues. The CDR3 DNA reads TGTGCCAGCAGCTTGGAAGGACAGAGTTTTGGGGCCAACGTCCTGACTTTC. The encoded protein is CASSLEGQSFGANVLTF.

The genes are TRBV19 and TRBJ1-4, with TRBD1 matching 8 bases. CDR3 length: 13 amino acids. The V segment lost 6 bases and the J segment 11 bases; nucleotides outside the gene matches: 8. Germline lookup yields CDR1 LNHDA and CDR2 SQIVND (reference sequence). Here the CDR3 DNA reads TGTGCCAGTAGCCCGGGACAGGCGGACAAACTGTTTTTT. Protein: CASSPGQADKLFF.

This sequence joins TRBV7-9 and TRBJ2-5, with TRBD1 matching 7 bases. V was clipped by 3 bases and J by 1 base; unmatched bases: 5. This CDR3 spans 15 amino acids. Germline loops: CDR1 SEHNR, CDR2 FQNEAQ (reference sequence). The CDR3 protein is CASSFRGNGQETQYF. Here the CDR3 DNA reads TGTGCCAGCAGCTTCAGGGGGAACGGCCAAGAGACCCAGTACTTC.

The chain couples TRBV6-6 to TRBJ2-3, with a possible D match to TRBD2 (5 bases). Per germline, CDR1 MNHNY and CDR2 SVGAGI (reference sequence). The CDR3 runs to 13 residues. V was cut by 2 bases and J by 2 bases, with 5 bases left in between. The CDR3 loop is CASSYDYTDTQYF. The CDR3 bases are TGTGCCAGCAGTTACGACTACACAGATACGCAGTATTTT.

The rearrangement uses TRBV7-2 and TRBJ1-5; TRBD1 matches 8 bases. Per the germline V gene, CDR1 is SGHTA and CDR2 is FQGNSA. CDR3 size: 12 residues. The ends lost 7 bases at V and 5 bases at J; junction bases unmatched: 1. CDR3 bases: TGTGCCAGCAAGACAGGGGATCAGCCCCAGCATTTT. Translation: CASKTGDQPQHF.

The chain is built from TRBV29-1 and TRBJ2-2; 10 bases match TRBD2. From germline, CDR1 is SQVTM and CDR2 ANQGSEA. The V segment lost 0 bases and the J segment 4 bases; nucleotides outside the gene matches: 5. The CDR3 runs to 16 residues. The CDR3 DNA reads TGCAGCGTTGAAGATCAGTGGACTAGCGGCACCGGGGAGCTGTTTTTT. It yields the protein CSVEDQWTSGTGELFF.

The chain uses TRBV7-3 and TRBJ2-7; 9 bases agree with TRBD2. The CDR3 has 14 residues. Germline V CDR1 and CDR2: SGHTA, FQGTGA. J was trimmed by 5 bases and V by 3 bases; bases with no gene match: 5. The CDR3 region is CASSFAGGNDEQYF. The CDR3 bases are TGTGCCAGCAGCTTTGCGGGGGGGAACGACGAGCAGTACTTC.

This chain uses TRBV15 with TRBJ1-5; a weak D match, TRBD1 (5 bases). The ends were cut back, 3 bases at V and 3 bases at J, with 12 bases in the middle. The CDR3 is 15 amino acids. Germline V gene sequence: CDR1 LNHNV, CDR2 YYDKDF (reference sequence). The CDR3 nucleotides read TGTGCCACCAGCAGGAGGCAAGGGGACAATCAGCCCCAGCATTTT. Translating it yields CATSRRQGDNQPQHF.

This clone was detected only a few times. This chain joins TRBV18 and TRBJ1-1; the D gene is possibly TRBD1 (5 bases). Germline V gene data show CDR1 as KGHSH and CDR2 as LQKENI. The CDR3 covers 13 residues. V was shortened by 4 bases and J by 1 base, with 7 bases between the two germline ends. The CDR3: CASSLDRNTEAFF. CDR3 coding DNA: TGTGCCAGCTCACTAGACAGGAACACTGAAGCTTTCTTT.

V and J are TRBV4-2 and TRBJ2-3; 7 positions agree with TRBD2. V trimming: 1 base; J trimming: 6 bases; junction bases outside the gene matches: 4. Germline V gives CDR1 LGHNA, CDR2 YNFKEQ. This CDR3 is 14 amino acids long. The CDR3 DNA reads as TGTGCCAGCAGCCAAGCGGGGAGGGATGATACGCAGTATTTT. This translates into CASSQAGRDDTQYF.

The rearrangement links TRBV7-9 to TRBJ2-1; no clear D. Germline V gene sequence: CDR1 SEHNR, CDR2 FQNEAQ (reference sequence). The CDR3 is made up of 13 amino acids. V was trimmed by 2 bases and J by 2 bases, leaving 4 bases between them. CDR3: CASSLLTYNEQFF. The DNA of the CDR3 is TGTGCCAGCAGCTTATTAACCTACAATGAGCAGTTCTTC. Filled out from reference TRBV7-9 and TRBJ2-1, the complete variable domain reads DTGVSQNPRHKITKRGQNVTFRCDPISEHNRLYWYRQTLGQGPEFLTYFQNEAQLEKSRLLSDRFSAERPKGSFSTLEIQRTEQGDSAMYLCASSLLTYNEQFFGPGTRLTVL.

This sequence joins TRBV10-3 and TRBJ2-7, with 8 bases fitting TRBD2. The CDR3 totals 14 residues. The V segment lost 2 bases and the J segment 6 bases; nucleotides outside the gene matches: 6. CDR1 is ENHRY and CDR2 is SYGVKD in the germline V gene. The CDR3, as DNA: TGTGCCATCAGTGAGACAGGACTAGCTACCGAGCAGTACTTC. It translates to CAISETGLATEQYF.

The CDR3 bases are TGTGCCAGCAGCGCTCCGGGGACTAGCGTCGCAGATACGCAGTATTTT. Its protein is CASSAPGTSVADTQYF. The J gene is TRBJ2-3, the V gene TRBV9; 10 nucleotides agree with TRBD2. CDR1 is SGDLS and CDR2 is YYNGEE in the germline V gene. CDR3 length: 16 amino acids. J gave up 4 bases and V 3 bases, and 8 bases lay outside the gene matches.

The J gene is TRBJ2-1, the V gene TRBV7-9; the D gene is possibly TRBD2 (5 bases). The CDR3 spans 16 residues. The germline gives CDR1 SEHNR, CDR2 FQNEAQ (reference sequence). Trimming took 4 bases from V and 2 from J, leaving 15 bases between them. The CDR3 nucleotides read TGTGCCAGCAGCTCCCCACGGCTAGCAGCCTACAATGAGCAGTTCTTC. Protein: CASSSPRLAAYNEQFF.

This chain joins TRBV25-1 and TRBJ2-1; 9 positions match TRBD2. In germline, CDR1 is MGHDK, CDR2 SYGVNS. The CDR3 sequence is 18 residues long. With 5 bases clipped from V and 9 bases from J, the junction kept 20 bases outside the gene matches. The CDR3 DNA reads TGTGCCAGCAGTCCTCCCCTCTTTTTGGCGGGAGGGAGGGGTGAGCAGTTCTTC. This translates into CASSPPLFLAGGRGEQFF.

CDR3 loop: CASSLDRTGGLPGANVLTF. The CDR3 DNA reads as TGTGCCAGCAGTTTGGATCGTACAGGGGGCCTTCCTGGGGCCAACGTCCTGACTTTC. This chain connects TRBV27 to TRBJ2-6; 9 positions match TRBD1. Losses at the gene ends were 3 bases for V and 2 bases for J; bases not matched to a gene: 11. The CDR3 covers 19 residues. Germline V gene data show CDR1 as MNHEY and CDR2 as SMNVEV (reference sequence).

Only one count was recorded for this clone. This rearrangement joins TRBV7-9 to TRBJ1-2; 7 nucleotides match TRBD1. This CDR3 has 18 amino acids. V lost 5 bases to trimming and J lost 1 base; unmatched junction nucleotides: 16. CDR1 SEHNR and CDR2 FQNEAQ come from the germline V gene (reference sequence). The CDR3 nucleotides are TGTGCCAGCAGCCTCGGCGGGACAGACTTAAATTTTAACTATGGCTACACCTTC. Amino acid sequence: CASSLGGTDLNFNYGYTF.

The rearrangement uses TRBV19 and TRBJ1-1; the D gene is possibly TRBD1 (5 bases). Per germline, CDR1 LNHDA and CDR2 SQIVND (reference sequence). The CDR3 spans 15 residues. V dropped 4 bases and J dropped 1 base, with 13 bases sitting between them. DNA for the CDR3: TGTGCCAGTAGTAAAGGTTGGCAGGGGAACACTGAAGCTTTCTTT. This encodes CASSKGWQGNTEAFF.

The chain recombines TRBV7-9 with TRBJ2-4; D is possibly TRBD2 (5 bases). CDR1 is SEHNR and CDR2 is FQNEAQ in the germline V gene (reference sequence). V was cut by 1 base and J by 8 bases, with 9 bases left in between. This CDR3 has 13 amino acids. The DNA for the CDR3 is TGTGCCAGCAGCTTAGTCGGGGTTGACATTCAGTACTTC. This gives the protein CASSLVGVDIQYF.

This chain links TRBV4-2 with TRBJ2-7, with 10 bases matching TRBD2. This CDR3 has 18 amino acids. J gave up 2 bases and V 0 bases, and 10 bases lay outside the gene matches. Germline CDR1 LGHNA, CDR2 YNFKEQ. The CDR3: CASSQDPTRTSGTYEQYF. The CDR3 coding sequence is TGTGCCAGCAGCCAAGATCCGACCAGGACTAGCGGAACCTACGAGCAGTACTTC.

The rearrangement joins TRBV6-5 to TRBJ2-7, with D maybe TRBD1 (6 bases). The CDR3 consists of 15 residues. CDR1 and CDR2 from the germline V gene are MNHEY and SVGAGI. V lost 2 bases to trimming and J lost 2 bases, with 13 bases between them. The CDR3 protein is CASSYDARGPYEQYF. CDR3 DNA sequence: TGTGCCAGCAGTTACGACGCCAGGGGCCCCTACGAGCAGTACTTC.

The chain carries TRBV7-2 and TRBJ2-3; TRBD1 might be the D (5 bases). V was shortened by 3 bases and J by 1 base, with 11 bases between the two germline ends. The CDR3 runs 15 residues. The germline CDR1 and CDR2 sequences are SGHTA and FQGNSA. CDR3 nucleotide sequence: TGTGCCAGCAGCTTTGTGGGGCGCGGCACAGATACGCAGTATTTT. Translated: CASSFVGRGTDTQYF.

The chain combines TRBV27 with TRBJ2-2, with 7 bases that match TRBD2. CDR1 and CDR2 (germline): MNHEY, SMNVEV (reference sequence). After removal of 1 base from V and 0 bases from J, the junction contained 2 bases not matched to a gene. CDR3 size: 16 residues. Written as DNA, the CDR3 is TGTGCCAGCAGTTTATTCAGCGGGACGAACACCGGGGAGCTGTTTTTT. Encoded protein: CASSLFSGTNTGELFF.

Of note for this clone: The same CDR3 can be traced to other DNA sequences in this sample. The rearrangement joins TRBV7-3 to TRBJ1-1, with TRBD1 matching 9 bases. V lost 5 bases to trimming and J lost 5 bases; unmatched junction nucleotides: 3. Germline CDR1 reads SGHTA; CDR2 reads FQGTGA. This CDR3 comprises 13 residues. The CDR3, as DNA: TGTGCCAGCAGCCCGACAGGGGGTACTGAAGCTTTCTTT. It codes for CASSPTGGTEAFF.

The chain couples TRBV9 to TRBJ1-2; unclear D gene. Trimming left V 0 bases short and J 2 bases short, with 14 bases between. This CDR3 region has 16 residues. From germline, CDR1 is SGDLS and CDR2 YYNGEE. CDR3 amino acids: CASSVVPDGVNYGYTF. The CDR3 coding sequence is TGTGCCAGCAGCGTAGTTCCGGACGGGGTCAACTATGGCTACACCTTC.

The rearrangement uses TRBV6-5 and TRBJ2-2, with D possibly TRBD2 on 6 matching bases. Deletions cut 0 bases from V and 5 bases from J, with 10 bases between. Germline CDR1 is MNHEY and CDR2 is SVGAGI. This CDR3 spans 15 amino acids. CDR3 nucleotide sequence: TGTGCCAGCAGTTACTCTGGGGGGTCGACCGGGGAGCTGTTTTTT. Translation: CASSYSGGSTGELFF.